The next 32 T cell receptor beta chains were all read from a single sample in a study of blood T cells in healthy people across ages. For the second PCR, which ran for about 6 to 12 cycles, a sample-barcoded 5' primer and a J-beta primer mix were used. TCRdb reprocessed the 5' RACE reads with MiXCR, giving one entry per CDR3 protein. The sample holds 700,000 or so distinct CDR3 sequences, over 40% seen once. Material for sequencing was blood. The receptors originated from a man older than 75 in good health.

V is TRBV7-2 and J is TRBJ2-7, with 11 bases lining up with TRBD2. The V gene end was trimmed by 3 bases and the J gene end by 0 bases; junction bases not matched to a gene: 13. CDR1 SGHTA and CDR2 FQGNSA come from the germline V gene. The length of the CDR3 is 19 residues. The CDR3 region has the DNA TGTGCCAGCAGCTTCCAGCTCGGGGCTAGCGGGGGGAGCTCCTACGAGCAGTACTTC. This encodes CASSFQLGASGGSSYEQYF.

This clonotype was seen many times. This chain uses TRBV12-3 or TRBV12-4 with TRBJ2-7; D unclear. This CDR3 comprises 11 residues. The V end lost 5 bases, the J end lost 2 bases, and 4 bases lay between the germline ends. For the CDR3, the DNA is TGTGCCAGCAGTCGGACCTACGAGCAGTACTTC. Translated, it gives CASSRTYEQYF.

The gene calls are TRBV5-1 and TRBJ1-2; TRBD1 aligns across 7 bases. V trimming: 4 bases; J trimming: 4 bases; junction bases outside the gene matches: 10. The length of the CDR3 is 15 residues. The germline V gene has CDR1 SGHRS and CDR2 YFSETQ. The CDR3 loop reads CASSQNLNRGYGYTF. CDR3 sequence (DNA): TGCGCCAGCAGCCAAAACCTGAACAGGGGCTATGGCTACACCTTC.

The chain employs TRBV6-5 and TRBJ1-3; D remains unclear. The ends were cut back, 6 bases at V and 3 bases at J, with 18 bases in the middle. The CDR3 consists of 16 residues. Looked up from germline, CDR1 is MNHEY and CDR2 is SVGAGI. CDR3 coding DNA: TGTGCCAGCAGGCGCGCCCTGACTGAATTTGGAAACACCATATATTTT. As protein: CASRRALTEFGNTIYF.

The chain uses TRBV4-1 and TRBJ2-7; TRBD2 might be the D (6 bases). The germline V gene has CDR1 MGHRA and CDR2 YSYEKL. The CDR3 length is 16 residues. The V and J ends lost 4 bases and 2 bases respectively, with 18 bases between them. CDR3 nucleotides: TGCGCCAGCAGCCTAACTTCGGGACTCACCCCCTACGAGCAGTACTTC. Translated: CASSLTSGLTPYEQYF.

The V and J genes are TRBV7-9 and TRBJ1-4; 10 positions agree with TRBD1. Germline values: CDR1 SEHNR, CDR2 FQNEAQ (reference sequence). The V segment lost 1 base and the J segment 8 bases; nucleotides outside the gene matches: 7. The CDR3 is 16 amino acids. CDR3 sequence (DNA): TGTGCCAGCAGCTTAGAAGGGACAGGGGTAGGGGAAAAACTGTTTTTT. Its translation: CASSLEGTGVGEKLFF.

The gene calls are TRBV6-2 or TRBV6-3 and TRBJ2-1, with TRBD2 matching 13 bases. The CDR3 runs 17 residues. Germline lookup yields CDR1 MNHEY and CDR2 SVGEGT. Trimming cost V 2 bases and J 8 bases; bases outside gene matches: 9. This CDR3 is CASSYRGLAGPMDEQFF. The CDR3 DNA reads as TGTGCCAGCAGTTACAGGGGACTAGCGGGGCCCATGGATGAGCAGTTCTTC.

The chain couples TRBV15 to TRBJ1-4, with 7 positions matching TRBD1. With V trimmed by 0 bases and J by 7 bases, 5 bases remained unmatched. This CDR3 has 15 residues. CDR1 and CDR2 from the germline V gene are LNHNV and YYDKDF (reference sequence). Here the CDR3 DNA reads TGTGCCACCAGCAGAGATATCGCAGGGGGTGAAAAACTGTTTTTT. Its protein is CATSRDIAGGEKLFF.

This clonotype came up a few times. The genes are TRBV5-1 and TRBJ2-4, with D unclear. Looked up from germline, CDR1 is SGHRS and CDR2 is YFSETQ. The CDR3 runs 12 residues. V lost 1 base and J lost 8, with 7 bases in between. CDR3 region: CASSLSEDIQYF. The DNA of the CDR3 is TGCGCCAGCAGCTTGTCAGAAGACATTCAGTACTTC.

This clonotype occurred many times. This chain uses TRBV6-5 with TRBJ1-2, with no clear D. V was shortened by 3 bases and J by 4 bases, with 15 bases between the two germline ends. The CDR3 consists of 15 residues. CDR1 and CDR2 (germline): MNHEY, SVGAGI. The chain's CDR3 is CASSYQPWEGYGYTF. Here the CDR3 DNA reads TGTGCCAGCAGTTATCAGCCTTGGGAGGGCTATGGCTACACCTTC.

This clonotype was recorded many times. The CDR3 loop reads CASSLGGTYNEQFF. CDR3 sequence (DNA): TGCGCCAGCAGCCTCGGCGGGACCTACAATGAGCAGTTCTTC. The chain is built from TRBV4-1 and TRBJ2-1; a weak D match, TRBD2 (6 bases). Trimming left V 4 bases short and J 2 bases short, with 9 bases between. The germline CDR1 and CDR2 sequences are MGHRA and YSYEKL. The CDR3 sequence is 14 residues long.

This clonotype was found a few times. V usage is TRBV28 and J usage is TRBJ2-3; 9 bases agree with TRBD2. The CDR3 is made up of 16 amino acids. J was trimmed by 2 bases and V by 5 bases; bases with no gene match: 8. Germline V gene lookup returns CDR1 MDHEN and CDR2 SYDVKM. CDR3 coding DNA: TGTGCCAGCAGTCCCCATCTAGCGGGATCCACAGATACGCAGTATTTT. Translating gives CASSPHLAGSTDTQYF.

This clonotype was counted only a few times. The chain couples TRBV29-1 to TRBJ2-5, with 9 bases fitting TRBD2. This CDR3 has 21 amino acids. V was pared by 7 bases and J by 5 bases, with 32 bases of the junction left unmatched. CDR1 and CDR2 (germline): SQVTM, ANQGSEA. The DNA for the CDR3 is TGCAGCGCAGGCCTAAACCAAATCGACCCGCTCGCGGGGGGGGCAGGGGAGACCCAGTACTTC. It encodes CSAGLNQIDPLAGGAGETQYF.

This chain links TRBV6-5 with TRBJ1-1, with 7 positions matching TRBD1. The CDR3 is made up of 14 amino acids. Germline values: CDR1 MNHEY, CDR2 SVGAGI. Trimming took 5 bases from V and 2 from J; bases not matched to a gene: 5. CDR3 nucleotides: TGTGCCAGCAGTATGACAGGGTACAACACTGAAGCTTTCTTT. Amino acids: CASSMTGYNTEAFF.

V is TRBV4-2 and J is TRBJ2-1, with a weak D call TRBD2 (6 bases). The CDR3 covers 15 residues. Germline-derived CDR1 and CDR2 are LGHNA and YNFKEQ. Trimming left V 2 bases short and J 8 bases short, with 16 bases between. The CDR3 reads CASSQRLVSSDEQFF. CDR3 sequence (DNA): TGTGCCAGCAGCCAACGACTAGTGTCCTCCGATGAGCAGTTCTTC.

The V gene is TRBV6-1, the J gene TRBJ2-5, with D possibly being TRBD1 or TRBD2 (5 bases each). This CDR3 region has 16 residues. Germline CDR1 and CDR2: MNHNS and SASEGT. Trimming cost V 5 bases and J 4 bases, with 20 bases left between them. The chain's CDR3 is CASSKPPGLAGETQYF. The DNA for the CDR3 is TGTGCCAGCAGTAAGCCCCCGGGGCTAGCAGGAGAGACCCAGTACTTC.

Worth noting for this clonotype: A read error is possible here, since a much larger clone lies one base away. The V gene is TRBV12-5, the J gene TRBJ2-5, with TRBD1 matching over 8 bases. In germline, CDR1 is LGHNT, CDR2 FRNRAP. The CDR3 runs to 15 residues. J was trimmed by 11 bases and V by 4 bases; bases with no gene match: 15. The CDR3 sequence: CASGYRQGLVHEQYF. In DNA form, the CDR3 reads TGTGCTAGTGGTTATCGACAGGGGCTCGTCCATGAGCAGTACTTC.

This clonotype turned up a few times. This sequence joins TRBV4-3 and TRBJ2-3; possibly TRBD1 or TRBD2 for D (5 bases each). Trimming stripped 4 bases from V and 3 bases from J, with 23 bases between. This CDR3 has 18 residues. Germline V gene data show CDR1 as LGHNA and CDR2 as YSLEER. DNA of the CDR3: TGCGCCAGCAGCCCAACTTATGGGGGTGGGGTCTTGACAGATACGCAGTATTTT. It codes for CASSPTYGGGVLTDTQYF.

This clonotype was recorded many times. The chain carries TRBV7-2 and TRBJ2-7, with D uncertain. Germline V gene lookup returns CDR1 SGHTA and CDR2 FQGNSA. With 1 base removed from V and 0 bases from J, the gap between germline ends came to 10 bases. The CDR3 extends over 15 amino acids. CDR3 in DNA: TGTGCCAGCAGCTTAGATAGTACGAGCTCCTACGAGCAGTACTTC. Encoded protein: CASSLDSTSSYEQYF.

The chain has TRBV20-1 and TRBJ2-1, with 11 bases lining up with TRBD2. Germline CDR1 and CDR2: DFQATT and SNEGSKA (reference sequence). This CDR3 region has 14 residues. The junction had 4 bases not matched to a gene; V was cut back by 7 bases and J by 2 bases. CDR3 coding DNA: TGCAGTGTTCAGACTAGCGGGACCTACAATGAGCAGTTCTTC. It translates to CSVQTSGTYNEQFF.

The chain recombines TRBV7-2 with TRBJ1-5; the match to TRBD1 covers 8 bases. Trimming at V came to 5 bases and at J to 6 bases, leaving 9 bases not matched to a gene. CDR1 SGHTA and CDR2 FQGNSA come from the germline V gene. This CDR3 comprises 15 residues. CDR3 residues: CASSQDRAMGQPQHF. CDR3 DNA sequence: TGTGCCAGCAGCCAGGACAGGGCGATGGGTCAGCCCCAGCATTTT.

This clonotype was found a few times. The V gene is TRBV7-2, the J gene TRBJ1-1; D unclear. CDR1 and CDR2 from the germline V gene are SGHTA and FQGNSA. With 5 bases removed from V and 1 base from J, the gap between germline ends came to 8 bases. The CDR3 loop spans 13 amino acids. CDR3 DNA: TGTGCCAGCAGCCCTGGACGGAACACTGAAGCTTTCTTT. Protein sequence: CASSPGRNTEAFF.

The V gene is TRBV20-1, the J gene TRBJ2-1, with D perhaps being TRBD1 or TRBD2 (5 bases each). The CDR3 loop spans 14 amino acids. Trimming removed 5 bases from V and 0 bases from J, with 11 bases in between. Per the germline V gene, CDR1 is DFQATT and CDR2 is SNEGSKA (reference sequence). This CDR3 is CSAGDQSSYNEQFF. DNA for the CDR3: TGCAGTGCTGGGGACCAGAGCTCCTACAATGAGCAGTTCTTC.

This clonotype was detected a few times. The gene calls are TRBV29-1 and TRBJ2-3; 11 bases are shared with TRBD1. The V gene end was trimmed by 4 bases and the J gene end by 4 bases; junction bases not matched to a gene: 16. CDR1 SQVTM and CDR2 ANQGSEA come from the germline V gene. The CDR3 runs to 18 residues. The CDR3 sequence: CSVGGQGARRGGPDTQYF. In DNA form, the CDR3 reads TGCAGCGTTGGCGGACAGGGGGCACGGAGGGGGGGCCCAGATACGCAGTATTTT.

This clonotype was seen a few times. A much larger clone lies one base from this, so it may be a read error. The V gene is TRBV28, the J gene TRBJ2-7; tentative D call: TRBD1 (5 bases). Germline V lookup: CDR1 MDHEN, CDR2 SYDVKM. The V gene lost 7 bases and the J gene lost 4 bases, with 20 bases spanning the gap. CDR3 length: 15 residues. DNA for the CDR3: TGTGCCAGCACCCTCTTTGGGGCAGGAGAATACGAGCAGTACTTC. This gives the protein CASTLFGAGEYEQYF.

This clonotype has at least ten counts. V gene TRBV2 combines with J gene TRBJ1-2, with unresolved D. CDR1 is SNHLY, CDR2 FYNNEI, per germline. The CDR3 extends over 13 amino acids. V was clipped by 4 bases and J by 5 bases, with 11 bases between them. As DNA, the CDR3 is TGTGCCAGCAGTGTAGGTCAGGATTATGGCTACACCTTC. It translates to CASSVGQDYGYTF.

CDR3 coding DNA: TGTGCCGGGGGGGTAGCGGGACCGTTGGGCAATGAGCAGTACTTC. Translated: CAGGVAGPLGNEQYF. J is TRBJ2-5 and V is TRBV12-3 or TRBV12-4; TRBD2 matches at 8 bases. The CDR3 is 15 residues long. With 11 bases clipped from V and 11 bases from J, the junction kept 22 bases outside the gene matches.

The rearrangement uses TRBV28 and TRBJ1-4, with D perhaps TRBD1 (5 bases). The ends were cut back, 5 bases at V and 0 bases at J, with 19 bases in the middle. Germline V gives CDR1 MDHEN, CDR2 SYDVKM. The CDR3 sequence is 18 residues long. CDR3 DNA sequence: TGTGCCAGCAGTACAGGACGGGCTCCCCTTGCAACTAATGAAAAACTGTTTTTT. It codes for CASSTGRAPLATNEKLFF.

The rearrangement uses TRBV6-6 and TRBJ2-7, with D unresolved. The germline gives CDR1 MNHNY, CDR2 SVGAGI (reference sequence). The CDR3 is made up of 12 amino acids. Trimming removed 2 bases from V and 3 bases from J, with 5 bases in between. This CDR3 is CASSYTFYEQYF. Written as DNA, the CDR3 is TGTGCCAGCAGTTACACCTTCTACGAGCAGTACTTC.

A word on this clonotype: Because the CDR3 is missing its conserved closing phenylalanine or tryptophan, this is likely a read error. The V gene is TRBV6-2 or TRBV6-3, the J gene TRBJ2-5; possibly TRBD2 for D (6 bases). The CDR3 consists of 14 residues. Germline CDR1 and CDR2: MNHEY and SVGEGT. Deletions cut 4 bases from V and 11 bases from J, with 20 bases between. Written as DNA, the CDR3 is TGTGCCAGCAGTTCCCGGACTATCAGGAATGAGCAGTACCTC. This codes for CASSSRTIRNEQYL.

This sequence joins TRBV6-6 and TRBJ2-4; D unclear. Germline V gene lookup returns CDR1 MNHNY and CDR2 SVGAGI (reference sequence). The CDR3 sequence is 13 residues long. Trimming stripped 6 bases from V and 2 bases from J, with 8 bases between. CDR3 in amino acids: CASSQLTKNIQYF. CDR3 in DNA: TGTGCCAGCAGCCAACTTACCAAAAACATTCAGTACTTC.

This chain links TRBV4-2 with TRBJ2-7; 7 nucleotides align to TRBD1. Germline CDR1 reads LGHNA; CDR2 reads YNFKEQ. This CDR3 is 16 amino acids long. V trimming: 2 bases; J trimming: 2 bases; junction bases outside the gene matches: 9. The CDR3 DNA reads TGTGCCAGCAGCCAATGGATATTACAGGGGCCCTACGAGCAGTACTTC. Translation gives CASSQWILQGPYEQYF.